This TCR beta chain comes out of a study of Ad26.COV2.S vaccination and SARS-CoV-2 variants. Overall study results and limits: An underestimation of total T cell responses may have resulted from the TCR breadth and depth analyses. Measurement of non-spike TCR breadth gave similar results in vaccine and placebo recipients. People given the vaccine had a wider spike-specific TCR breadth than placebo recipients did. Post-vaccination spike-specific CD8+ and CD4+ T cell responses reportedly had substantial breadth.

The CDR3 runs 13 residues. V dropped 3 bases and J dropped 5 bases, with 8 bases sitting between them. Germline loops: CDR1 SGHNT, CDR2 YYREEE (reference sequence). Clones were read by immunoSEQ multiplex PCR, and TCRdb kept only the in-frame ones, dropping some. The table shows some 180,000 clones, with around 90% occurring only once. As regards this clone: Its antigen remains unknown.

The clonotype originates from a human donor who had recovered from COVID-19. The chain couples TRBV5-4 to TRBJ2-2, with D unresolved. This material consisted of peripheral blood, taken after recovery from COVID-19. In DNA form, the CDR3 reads TGTGCCAGCAGCTCATATCATACCGGGGAGCTGTTTTTT. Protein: CASSSYHTGELFF.